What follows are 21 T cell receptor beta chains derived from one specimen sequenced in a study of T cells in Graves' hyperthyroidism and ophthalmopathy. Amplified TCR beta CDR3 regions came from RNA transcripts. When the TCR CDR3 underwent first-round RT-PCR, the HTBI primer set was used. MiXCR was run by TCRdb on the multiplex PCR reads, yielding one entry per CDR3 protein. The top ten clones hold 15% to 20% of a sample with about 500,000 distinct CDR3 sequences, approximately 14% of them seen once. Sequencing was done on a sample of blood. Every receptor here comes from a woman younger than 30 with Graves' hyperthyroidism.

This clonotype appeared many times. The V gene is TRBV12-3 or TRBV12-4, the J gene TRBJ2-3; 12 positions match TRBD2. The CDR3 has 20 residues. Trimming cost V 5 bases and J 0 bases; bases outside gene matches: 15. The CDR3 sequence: CASSRNTGTSGLTSTDTQYF. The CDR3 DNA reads TGTGCCAGCAGTCGTAACACCGGGACTAGCGGGCTTACTAGCACAGATACGCAGTATTTT.

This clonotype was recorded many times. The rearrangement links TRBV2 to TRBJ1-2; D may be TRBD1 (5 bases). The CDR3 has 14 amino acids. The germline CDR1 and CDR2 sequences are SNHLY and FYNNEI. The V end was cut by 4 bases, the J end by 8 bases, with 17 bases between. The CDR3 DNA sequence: TGTGCCAGCAGTGGAGAGCAGGGACTTCTCGGCTACACCTTC. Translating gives CASSGEQGLLGYTF.

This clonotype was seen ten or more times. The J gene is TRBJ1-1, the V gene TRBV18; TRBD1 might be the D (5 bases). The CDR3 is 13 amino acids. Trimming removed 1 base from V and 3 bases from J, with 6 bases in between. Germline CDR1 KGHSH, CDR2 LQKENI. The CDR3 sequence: CASSPRRDTEAFF. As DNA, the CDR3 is TGTGCCAGCTCACCACGCAGGGACACTGAAGCTTTCTTT.

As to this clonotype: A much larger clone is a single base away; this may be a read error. The CDR3 DNA reads as TGTACCAGCAGCTGGGATGGTAACACTGAAGCTTTCTTT. Translated: CTSSWDGNTEAFF. This chain joins TRBV7-2 and TRBJ1-1; unclear D gene. This CDR3 contains 13 residues. V was pared by 4 bases and J by 2 bases, with 8 bases between. Germline values: CDR1 SGHTA, CDR2 FQGNSA.

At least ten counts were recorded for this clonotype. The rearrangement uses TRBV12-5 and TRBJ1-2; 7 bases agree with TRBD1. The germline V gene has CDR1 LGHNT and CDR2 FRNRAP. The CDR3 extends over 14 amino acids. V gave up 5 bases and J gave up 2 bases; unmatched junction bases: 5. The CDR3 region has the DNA TGTGCTAGTGGTCCCACGACAGGGAACTATGGCTACACCTTC. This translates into CASGPTTGNYGYTF. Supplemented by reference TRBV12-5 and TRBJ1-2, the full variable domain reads DARVTQTPRHKVTEMGQEVTMRCQPILGHNTVFWYRQTMMQGLELLAYFRNRAPLDDSGMPKDRFSAEMPDATLATLKIQPSEPRDSAVYFCASGPTTGNYGYTFGSGTRLTVV.

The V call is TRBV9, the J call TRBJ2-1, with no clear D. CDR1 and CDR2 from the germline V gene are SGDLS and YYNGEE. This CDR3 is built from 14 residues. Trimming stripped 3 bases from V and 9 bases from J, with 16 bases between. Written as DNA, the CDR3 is TGTGCCAGCAGCGCCCAGGCTTATTCGCGTGAGCAGTTCTTC. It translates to CASSAQAYSREQFF.

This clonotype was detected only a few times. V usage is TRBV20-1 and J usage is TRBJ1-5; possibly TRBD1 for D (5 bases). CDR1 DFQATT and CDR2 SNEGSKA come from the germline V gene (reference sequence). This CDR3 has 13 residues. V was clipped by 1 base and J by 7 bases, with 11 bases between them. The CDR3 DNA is TGCAGTGCTAGAGGGGGGGATGGACAGCCCCAGCATTTT. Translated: CSARGGDGQPQHF.

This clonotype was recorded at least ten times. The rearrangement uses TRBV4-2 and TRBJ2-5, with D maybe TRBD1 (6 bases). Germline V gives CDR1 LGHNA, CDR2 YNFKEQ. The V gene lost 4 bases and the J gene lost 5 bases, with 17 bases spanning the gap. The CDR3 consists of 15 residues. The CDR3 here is CASSRGTGTGETQYF. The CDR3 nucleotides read TGTGCCAGCAGCCGAGGTACAGGGACGGGCGAGACCCAGTACTTC.

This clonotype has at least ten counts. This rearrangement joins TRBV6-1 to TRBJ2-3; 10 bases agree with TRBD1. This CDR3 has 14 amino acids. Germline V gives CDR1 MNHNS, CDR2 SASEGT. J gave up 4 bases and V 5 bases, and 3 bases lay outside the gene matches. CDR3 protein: CASSSGTGADTQYF. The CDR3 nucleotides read TGTGCCAGCAGTTCCGGGACAGGGGCAGATACGCAGTATTTT.

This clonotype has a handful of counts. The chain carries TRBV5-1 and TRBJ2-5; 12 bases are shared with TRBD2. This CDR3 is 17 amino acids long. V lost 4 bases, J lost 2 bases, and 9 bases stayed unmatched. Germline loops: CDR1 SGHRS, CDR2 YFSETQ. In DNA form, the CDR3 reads TGCGCCAGCAGCCTTCAAGGGGGACTAGCGGGTCAAGAGACCCAGTACTTC. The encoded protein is CASSLQGGLAGQETQYF.

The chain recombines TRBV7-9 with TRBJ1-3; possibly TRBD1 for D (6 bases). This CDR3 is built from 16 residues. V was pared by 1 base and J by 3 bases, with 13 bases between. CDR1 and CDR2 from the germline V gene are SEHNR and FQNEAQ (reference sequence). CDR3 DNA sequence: TGTGCCAGCAGCTTAGAACTGGGGGCGCGTGGAAACACCATATATTTT. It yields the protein CASSLELGARGNTIYF.

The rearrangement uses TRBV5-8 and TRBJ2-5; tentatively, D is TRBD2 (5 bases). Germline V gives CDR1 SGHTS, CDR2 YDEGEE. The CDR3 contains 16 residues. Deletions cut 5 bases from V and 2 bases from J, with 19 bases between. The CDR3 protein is CASSFSDYSKQETQYF. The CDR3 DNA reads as TGTGCCAGCAGTTTCAGTGACTACTCGAAACAAGAGACCCAGTACTTC. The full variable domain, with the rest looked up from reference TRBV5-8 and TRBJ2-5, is EAGVTQSPTHLIKTRGQQATLRCSPISGHTSVYWYQQALGLGLQFLLWYDEGEERNRGNFPPRFSGRQFPNYSSELNVNALELEDSALYLCASSFSDYSKQETQYFGPGTRLLVL.

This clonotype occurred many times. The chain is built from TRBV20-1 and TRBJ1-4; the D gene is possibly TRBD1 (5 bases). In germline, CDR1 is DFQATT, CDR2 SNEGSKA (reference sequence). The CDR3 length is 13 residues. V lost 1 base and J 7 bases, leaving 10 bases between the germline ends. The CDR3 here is CSARAGSSEKLFF. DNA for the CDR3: TGCAGTGCTAGAGCAGGGTCGAGTGAAAAACTGTTTTTT.

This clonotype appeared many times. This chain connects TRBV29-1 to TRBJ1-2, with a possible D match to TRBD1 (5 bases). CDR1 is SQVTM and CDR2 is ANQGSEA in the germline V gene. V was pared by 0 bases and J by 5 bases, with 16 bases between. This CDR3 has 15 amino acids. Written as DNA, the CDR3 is TGCAGCGTTGAAGATTGGGCAGGGCGGGAGTATGGCTACACCTTC. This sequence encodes CSVEDWAGREYGYTF.

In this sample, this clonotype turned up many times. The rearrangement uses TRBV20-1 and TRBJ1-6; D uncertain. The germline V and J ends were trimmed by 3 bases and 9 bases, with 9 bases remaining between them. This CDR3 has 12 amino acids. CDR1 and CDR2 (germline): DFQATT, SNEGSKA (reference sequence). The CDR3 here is CSASVWGSPLHF. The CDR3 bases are TGCAGTGCTAGTGTTTGGGGTTCACCCCTCCACTTT.

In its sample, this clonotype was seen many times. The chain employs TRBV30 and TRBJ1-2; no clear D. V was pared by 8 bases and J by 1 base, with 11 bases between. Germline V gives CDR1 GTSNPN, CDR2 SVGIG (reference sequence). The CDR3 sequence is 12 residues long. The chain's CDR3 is CAGPRGNYGYTF. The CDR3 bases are TGTGCCGGGCCCCGGGGTAACTATGGCTACACCTTC.

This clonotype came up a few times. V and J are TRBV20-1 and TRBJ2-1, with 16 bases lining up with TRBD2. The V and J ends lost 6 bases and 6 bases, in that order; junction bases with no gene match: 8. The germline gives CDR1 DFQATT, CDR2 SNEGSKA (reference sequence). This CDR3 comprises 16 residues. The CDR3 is CSATGTSGRAVNEQFF. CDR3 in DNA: TGCAGTGCAACCGGGACTAGCGGGAGGGCCGTCAATGAGCAGTTCTTC.

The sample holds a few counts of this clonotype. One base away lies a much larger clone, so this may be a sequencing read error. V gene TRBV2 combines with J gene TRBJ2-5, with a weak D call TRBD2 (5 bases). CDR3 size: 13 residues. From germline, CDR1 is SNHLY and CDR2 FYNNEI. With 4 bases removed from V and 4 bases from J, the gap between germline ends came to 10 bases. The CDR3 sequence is CASSVHRGETQYF. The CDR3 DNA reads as TGTGCCAGCAGTGTTCATCGGGGAGAGACCCAGTACTTC.

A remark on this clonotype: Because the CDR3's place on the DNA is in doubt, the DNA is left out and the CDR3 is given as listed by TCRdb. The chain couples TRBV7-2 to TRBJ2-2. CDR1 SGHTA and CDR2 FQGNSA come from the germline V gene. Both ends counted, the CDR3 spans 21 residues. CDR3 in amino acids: CASSLARGENIQYFGAGELFF.

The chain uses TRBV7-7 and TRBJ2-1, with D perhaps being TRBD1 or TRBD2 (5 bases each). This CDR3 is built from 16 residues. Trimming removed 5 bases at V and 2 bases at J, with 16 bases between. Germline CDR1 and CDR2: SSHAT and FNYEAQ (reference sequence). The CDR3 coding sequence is TGTGCCAGCAGCCCCGGGCCAGGGAGCCCCTACAATGAGCAGTTCTTC. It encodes CASSPGPGSPYNEQFF.

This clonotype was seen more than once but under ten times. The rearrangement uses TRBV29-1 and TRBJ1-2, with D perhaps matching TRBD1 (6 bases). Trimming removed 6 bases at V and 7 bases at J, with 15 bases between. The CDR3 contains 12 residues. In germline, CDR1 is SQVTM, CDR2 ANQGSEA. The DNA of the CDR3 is TGCAGCGTGTCCCAGGGGCCCGGTGGCTACACCTTC. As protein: CSVSQGPGGYTF.